These 3 T cell receptor beta chains were all obtained from the same sample, sequenced in a study of T-cell memory formation after mild COVID-19 (TCRdb year 2021). The library was generated by 5' RACE. The listed sequencing device is Illumina NovaSeq 6000. TCRdb cleaned the public reads at Q25 with fastp, built clones with MiXCR and kept in-frame beta chains. CDR3 protein sequences are deduplicated, and each keeps its most common genes and DNA. Across this sample there are roughly 350,000 distinct CDR3 sequences, with about 13% seen only once. The ten largest clones add up to over 20% of the sample. Material for sequencing was PBMCs or a T cell subset sorted from them (not recorded which). The receptors were gathered from a man in his late teens or twenties who had mild COVID-19 (a few samples of this study predate the infection). The sample titles of this study are shuffled in the database, so cell type and time point are left out; the donor was told from shared clones.

The genes are TRBV7-9 and TRBJ1-1, with a possible D match to TRBD1 (6 bases). CDR1 is SEHNR, CDR2 FQNEAQ, per germline (reference sequence). The CDR3 has 15 amino acids. Trimming removed 5 bases at V and 1 base at J, with 14 bases between. The CDR3 coding sequence is TGTGCCAGCAGCCCGGACAGCCCCTGGAACACTGAAGCTTTCTTT. It translates to CASSPDSPWNTEAFF. Variable domain in full (rest from reference TRBV7-9 and TRBJ1-1): DTGVSQNPRHKITKRGQNVTFRCDPISEHNRLYWYRQTLGQGPEFLTYFQNEAQLEKSRLLSDRFSAERPKGSFSTLEIQRTEQGDSAMYLCASSPDSPWNTEAFFGQGTRLTVV.

This clonotype appeared many times. The rearrangement joins TRBV4-1 to TRBJ2-3, with D perhaps TRBD1 or TRBD2 (5 bases each). Trimming took 4 bases from V and 9 from J, leaving 26 bases between them. Germline values: CDR1 MGHRA, CDR2 YSYEKL. The CDR3 sequence is 17 residues long. The CDR3 loop is CASSPLFGALTSSTQYF. The CDR3 DNA reads as TGCGCCAGCAGCCCCCTCTTCGGGGCTCTAACCTCCTCCACGCAGTATTTT.

The gene calls are TRBV18 and TRBJ2-3; no clear D. The V and J ends lost 1 base and 6 bases respectively, with 11 bases between them. Germline values: CDR1 KGHSH, CDR2 LQKENI. There are 14 residues in the CDR3. The CDR3 DNA sequence: TGTGCCAGCTCACCACAGGGCCAAAGGGATACGCAGTATTTT. This gives the protein CASSPQGQRDTQYF.